This T cell receptor (beta chain) was recorded in a study of blood T cell repertoires in COVID-19. Sequencing used immunoSEQ multiplex PCR; TCRdb keeps in-frame clones, though not all of them. The sample lists 350,000 or so clones, approximately 90% occurring once. Germline V gives CDR1 SGDLS, CDR2 YYNGEE. V shed 3 bases and J 7 bases; nucleotides not matched to a gene: 3. CDR3 size: 15 residues. V and J are TRBV9 and TRBJ2-1, with 14 bases identical to TRBD2. Sequenced material: peripheral blood. The receptor was derived from a woman in her 30s with COVID-19, enrolled during active disease. DNA for the CDR3: TGTGCCAGCAGCGGAGGGACTAGCGGGGGTAATGAGCAGTTCTTC. Its translation: CASSGGTSGGNEQFF.